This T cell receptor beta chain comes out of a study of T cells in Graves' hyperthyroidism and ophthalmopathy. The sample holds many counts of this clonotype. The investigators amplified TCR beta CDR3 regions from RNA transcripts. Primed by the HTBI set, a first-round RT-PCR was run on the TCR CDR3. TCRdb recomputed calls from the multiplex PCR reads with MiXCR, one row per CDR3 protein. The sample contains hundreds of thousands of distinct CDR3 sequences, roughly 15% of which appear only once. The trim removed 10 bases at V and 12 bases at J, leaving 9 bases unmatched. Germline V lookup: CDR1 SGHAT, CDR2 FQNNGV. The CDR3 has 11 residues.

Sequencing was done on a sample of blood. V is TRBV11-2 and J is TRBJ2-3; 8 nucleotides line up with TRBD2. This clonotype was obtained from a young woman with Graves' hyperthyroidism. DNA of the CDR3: TGTGCCACTGGGGGACTAGTTCCTCAGTATTTT. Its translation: CATGGLVPQYF.